This is a list of T cell receptor beta chains from one sample in a study of blood T cell repertoires in COVID-19. Sequencing was performed with immunoSEQ multiplex PCR; in TCRdb, only in-frame clones are kept and a portion is missing. The table shows 250,000 to 350,000 clones, with around 87% occurring only once. What was sequenced was PBMCs or T cells enriched from blood (not recorded which). These receptor sequences come from a woman aged 18 to 35 who had recovered from COVID-19. The CDR3 runs from the conserved cysteine through the conserved F or W. A D gene is named only where the DNA matches it firmly. A clone size is listed for some rows: how often the clone was seen (once, few, many), or a class if it is expanded.

V	D	size	J	CDR3	DNA
TRBV10-1	TRBD2	.	TRBJ2-7	CASSSSGGYEQYF	TGCGCCAGCAGTTCAAGCGGGGGCTACGAGCAGTACTTC
TRBV12-5	.	.	TRBJ1-3	CASGLVVLRNSGNTIYF	TGTGCTAGTGGTTTGGTAGTTCTGCGTAACTCTGGAAACACCATATATTTT
TRBV5-8	TRBD1	.	TRBJ1-5	CASSWTGNQPQHF	TGTGCCAGCAGCTGGACAGGTAATCAGCCCCAGCATTTT
TRBV10-3	TRBD1	once	TRBJ1-5	CAISRDSPYGNQPQHF	TGTGCCATCAGCCGGGACAGTCCTTATGGCAATCAGCCCCAGCATTTT
TRBV6-5	.	.	TRBJ1-5	CASSSSPVGQPQHF	TGTGCCAGCAGTTCGTCCCCGGTTGGTCAGCCCCAGCATTTT
TRBV29-1	TRBD2	.	TRBJ2-3	CSVWTSGGTDTQYF	TGCAGCGTTTGGACTAGCGGGGGGACAGATACGCAGTATTTT
TRBV10-2	TRBD2	.	TRBJ2-1	CASEGGGHYNEQFF	TGCGCCAGCGAAGGCGGGGGGCACTACAATGAGCAGTTCTTC
TRBV18	.	.	TRBJ2-7	CASSPPSSYEQYF	TGTGCCAGCTCACCGCCCAGCTCCTACGAGCAGTACTTC
TRBV11-2	TRBD1	once	TRBJ1-2	CASSPGQGYNYGYTF	TGTGCCAGCAGTCCGGGACAGGGGTACAACTATGGCTACACCTTC
TRBV6-5	.	.	TRBJ1-6	CASSYSPSDSPLHF	TGTGCCAGCAGTTACTCCCCCTCGGATTCACCCCTCCACTTT
TRBV5-4	TRBD2	.	TRBJ2-1	CASSTGTAGGLDEQFF	TGTGCCAGCAGCACCGGGACAGCGGGGGGTTTAGATGAGCAGTTCTTC
TRBV7-2	.	.	TRBJ1-1	CASSLNFRNTEAFF	TGTGCCAGCAGCTTAAACTTTCGGAACACTGAAGCTTTCTTT
TRBV5-1	.	.	TRBJ2-3	CASSPNSDTQYF	TGCGCCAGCAGCCCCAACTCAGATACGCAGTATTTT
TRBV4-1	.	.	TRBJ1-3	CASSLNSLSGNTIYF	TGCGCCAGCAGCCTGAACAGCTTATCTGGAAACACCATATATTTT
TRBV3-1/TRBV3-2	TRBD1	.	TRBJ1-2	CASSPTRQGSGYTF	TGTGCCAGCAGCCCAACCCGACAGGGAAGCGGCTACACCTTC
TRBV5-4	.	.	TRBJ1-1	CASSRVHTDAFF	TGTGCCAGCAGCCGGGTTCATACGGATGCTTTCTTT
TRBV12-3/TRBV12-4	.	.	TRBJ2-3	CASSFADTQYF	TGTGCCAGCAGTTTTGCGGATACGCAGTATTTT
TRBV24-1	TRBD2	.	TRBJ2-3	CATSDPGLASTQYF	TGTGCCACCAGTGACCCTGGACTAGCTAGTACGCAGTATTTT
TRBV27	TRBD1	once	TRBJ1-6	CASSLISGGRNSPLHF	TGTGCCAGCAGTTTAATTTCAGGGGGCCGAAATTCACCCCTCCACTTT
TRBV12-5	TRBD2	.	TRBJ2-1	CASGFTVAGAGDNEQFF	TGTGCTAGTGGTTTTACCGTAGCGGGGGCTGGTGACAATGAGCAGTTCTTC
TRBV19	.	.	TRBJ1-3	CASTIRSGNTIYF	TGTGCCAGTACTATTCGCTCTGGAAACACCATATATTTT
TRBV7-9	TRBD1	.	TRBJ1-4	CASSSYPGQGLATNEKLFF	TGTGCCAGCAGCTCCTACCCGGGACAGGGTTTAGCAACTAATGAAAAACTGTTTTTT
TRBV7-8	TRBD1	.	TRBJ1-1	CASSARDRDPEAFF	TGTGCCAGCAGCGCCCGGGACAGGGACCCTGAAGCTTTCTTT
TRBV6-4	.	.	TRBJ1-2	CASSDTIEAGGYTF	TGTGCCAGCAGTGACACGATCGAGGCGGGCGGCTACACCTTC
TRBV7-2	.	.	TRBJ2-2	CASSLALPANTGELFF	TGTGCCAGCAGTCTCGCCCTCCCGGCGAACACCGGGGAGCTGTTTTTT
TRBV6-2/TRBV6-3	.	.	TRBJ2-1	CASSYSNTGEQFF	TGTGCCAGCAGTTACAGTAATACGGGGGAGCAGTTCTTC
TRBV11-2	.	.	TRBJ2-2	CASSSPLGGGGTNTGELFF	TGTGCCAGCAGCTCCCCTCTGGGGGGCGGGGGAACGAACACCGGGGAGCTGTTTTTT
TRBV12-5	.	.	TRBJ1-6	CASGKGQSSYNSPLHF	TGTGCTAGTGGTAAGGGACAAAGCTCCTATAATTCACCCCTCCACTTT
TRBV2	TRBD1	once	TRBJ1-2	CASRDRYGYTF	TGTGCCAGCAGGGACAGGTATGGCTACACCTTC
TRBV10-3	TRBD1	.	TRBJ2-1	CATHRDRETNEQFF	TGTGCCACTCACCGGGACAGGGAAACCAATGAGCAGTTCTTC
TRBV3-1/TRBV3-2	.	.	TRBJ2-6	CASSPTPSGANVLTF	TGTGCCAGCAGCCCCACTCCTTCCGGGGCCAACGTCCTGACTTTC
TRBV5-8	.	.	TRBJ1-5	CASSLEGRPQDQPQHF	TGTGCCAGCAGCTTGGAGGGGCGGCCCCAGGATCAGCCCCAGCATTTT
TRBV6-5	.	.	TRBJ1-5	CASSRGASNQPQHF	TGTGCCAGCAGTAGGGGTGCCAGCAATCAGCCCCAGCATTTT
TRBV6-5	.	once	TRBJ1-1	CASSYYNTNTEAFF	TGTGCCAGCAGTTACTACAACACGAACACTGAAGCTTTCTTT
TRBV7-9	.	.	TRBJ1-1	CASTPRSGGNTEAFF	TGTGCCAGCACCCCCCGAAGCGGCGGGAACACTGAAGCTTTCTTT
TRBV28	TRBD1	.	TRBJ1-6	CASRHPGQGPFSPLHF	TGTGCCAGCAGGCACCCCGGACAGGGACCTTTTTCACCCCTCCACTTT
TRBV7-3	.	.	TRBJ2-3	CASSLGLTDTQYF	TGTGCCAGCAGCTTAGGCCTCACAGATACGCAGTATTTT
TRBV4-1	TRBD1	.	TRBJ1-2	CASSQDINRGLYGYTF	TGCGCCAGCAGCCAAGATATCAACAGGGGGCTTTATGGCTACACCTTC
TRBV11-2	TRBD1	once	TRBJ2-1	CASSSQTGVGNEQFF	TGTGCCAGCAGCTCCCAGACAGGGGTAGGCAATGAGCAGTTCTTC
TRBV11-2	.	.	TRBJ2-3	CASSLTGGADTQYF	TGTGCCAGCAGCTTAACGGGGGGCGCAGATACGCAGTATTTT
TRBV10-3	TRBD2	.	TRBJ2-1	CAINLAGVGSEQFF	TGTGCCATCAATCTAGCGGGGGTGGGAAGTGAGCAGTTCTTC